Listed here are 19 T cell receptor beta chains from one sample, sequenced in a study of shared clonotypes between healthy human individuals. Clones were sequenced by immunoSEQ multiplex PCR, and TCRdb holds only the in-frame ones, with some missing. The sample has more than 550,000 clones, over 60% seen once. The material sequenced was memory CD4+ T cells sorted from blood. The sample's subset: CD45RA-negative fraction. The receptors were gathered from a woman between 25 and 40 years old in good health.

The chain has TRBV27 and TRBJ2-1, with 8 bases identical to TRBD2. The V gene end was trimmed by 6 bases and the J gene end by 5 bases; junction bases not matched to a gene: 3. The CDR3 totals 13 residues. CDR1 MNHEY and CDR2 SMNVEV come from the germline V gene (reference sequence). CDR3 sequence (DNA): TGTGCCAGCAGAGGGACTAGTAACAATGAGCAGTTCTTC. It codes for CASRGTSNNEQFF.

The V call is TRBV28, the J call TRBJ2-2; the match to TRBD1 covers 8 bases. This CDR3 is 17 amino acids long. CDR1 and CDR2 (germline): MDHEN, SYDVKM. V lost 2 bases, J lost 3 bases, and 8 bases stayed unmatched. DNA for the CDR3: TGTGCCAGCAGTTTACCCTATGACAGGGGTTACACCGGGGAGCTGTTTTTT. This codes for CASSLPYDRGYTGELFF.

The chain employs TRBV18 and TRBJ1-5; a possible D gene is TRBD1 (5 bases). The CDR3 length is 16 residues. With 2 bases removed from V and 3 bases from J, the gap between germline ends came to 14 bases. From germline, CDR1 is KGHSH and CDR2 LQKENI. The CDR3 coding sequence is TGTGCCAGCTCACCAAAGGCAGGGATGGACAATCAGCCCCAGCATTTT. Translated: CASSPKAGMDNQPQHF.

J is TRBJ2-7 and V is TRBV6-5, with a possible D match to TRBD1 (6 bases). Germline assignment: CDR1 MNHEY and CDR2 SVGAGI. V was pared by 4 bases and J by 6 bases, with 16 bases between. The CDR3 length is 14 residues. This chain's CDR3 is CASSWSYRVIEQYF. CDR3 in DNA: TGTGCCAGCAGTTGGTCTTACAGGGTTATCGAGCAGTACTTC.

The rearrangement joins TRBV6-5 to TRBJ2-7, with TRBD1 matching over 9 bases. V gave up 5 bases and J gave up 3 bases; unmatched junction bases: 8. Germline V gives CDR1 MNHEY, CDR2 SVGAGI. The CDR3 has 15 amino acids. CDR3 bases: TGTGCCAGCAGTAAGAACGGACAGGGGATCTACGAGCAGTACTTC. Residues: CASSKNGQGIYEQYF.

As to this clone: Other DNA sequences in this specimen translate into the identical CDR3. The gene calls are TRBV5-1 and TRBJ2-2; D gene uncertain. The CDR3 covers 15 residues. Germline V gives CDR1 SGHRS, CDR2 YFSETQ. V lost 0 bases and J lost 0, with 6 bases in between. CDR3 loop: CASSLEITNTGELFF. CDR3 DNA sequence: TGCGCCAGCAGCTTGGAAATCACGAACACCGGGGAGCTGTTTTTT.

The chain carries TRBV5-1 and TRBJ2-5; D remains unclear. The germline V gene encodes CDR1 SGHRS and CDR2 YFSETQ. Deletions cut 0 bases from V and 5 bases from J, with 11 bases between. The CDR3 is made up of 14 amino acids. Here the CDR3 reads CASSLGMELETQYF. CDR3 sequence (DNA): TGCGCCAGCAGCTTGGGGATGGAACTGGAGACCCAGTACTTC.

The CDR3 DNA sequence: TGTGCCAGCAGCGTCATGGGGCCGGGACAGGGTCCAGATACGCAGTATTTT. Its protein is CASSVMGPGQGPDTQYF. This chain links TRBV9 with TRBJ2-3, with 9 bases fitting TRBD1. The CDR3 contains 17 residues. After removal of 2 bases from V and 4 bases from J, the junction contained 11 bases not matched to a gene. Germline values: CDR1 SGDLS, CDR2 YYNGEE.

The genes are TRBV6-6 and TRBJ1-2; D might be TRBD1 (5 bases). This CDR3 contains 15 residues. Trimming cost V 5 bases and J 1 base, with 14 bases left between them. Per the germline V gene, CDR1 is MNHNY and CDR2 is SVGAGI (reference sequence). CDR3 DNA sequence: TGTGCCAGCAGTCCTTCCCCGACAGTTAACTATGGCTACACCTTC. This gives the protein CASSPSPTVNYGYTF.

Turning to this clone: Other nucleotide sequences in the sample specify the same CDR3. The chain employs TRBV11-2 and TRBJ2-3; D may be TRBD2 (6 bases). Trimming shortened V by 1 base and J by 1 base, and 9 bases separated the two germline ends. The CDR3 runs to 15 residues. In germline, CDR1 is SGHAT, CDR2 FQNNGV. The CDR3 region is CASSLGTGGTDTQYF. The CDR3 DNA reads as TGTGCCAGCAGCTTAGGGACGGGAGGCACAGATACGCAGTATTTT.

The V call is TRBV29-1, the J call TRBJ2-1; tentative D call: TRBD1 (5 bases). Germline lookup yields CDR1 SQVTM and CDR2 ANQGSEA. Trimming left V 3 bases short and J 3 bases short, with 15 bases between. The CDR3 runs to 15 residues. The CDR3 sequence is CSVEDRRVGYNEQFF. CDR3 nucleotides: TGCAGCGTTGAGGATCGCAGGGTAGGCTACAATGAGCAGTTCTTC.

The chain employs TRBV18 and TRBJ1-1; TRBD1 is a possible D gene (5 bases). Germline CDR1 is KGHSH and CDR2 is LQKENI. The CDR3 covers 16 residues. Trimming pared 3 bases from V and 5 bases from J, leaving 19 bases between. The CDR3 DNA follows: TGTGCCAGCTCACCTTCAGACCCGGGGGTGGTTACTGAAGCTTTCTTT. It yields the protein CASSPSDPGVVTEAFF.

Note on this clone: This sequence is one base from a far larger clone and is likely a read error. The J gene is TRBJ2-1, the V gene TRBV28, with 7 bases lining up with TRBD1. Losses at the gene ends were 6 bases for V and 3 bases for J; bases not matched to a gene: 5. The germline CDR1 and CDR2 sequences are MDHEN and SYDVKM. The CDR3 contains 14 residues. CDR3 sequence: CASSNRDSYNEQFF. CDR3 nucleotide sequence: TGTGCCAGCAGCAACCGGGACAGCTACAATGAGCAGTTCTTC. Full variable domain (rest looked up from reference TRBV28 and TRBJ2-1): DVKVTQSSRYLVKRTGEKVFLECVQDMDHENMFWYRQDPGLGLRLIYFSYDVKMKEKGDIPEGYSVSREKKERFSLILESASTNQTSMYLCASSNRDSYNEQFFGPGTRLTVL.

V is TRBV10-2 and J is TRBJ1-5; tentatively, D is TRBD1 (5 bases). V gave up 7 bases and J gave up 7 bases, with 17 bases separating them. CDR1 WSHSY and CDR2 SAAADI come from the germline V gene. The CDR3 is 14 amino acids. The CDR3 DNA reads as TGCGCCAGCACCCAGGGTCTCCAAGGCCAGCCCCAGCATTTT. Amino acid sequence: CASTQGLQGQPQHF.

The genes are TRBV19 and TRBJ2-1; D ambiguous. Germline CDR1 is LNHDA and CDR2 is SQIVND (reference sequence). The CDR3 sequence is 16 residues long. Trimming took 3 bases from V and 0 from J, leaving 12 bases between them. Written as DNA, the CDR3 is TGTGCCAGTAGTATCTGGGTCCCAAGCTCCTACAATGAGCAGTTCTTC. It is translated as CASSIWVPSSYNEQFF. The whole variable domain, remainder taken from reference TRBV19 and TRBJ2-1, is DGGITQSPKYLFRKEGQNVTLSCEQNLNHDAMYWYRQDPGQGLRLIYYSQIVNDFQKGDIAEGYSVSREKKESFPLTVTSAQKNPTAFYLCASSIWVPSSYNEQFFGPGTRLTVL.

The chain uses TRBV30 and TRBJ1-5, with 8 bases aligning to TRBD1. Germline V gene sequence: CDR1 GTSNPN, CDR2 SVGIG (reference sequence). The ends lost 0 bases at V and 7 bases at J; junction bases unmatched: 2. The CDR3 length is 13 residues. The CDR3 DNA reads TGTGCCTGGAGTGTACAGGGGGGCCAGCCCCAGCATTTT. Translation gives CAWSVQGGQPQHF. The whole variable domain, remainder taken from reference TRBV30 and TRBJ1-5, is SQTIHQWPATLVQPVGSPLSLECTVEGTSNPNLYWYRQAAGRGLQLLFYSVGIGQISSEVPQNLSASRPQDRQFILSSKKLLLSDSGFYLCAWSVQGGQPQHFGDGTRLSIL.

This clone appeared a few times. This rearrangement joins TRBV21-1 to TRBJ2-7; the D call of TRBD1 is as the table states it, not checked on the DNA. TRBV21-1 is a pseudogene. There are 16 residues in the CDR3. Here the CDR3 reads CASSKPPTGLSYEQYF. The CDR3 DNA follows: TGTGCCAGCAGCAAACCCCCGACAGGGTTATCCTACGAGCAGTACTTC.

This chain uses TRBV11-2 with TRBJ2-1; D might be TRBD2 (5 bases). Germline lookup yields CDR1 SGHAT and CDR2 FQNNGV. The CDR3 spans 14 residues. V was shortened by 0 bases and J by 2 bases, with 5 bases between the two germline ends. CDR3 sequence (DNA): TGTGCCAGCAGCTTAGACGGGGCCTACAATGAGCAGTTCTTC. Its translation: CASSLDGAYNEQFF.

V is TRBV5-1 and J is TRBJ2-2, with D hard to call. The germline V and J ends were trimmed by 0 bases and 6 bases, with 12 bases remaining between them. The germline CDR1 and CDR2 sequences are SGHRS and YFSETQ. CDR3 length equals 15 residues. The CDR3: CASSLGFTGSGELFF. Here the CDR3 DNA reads TGCGCCAGCAGCTTGGGATTTACGGGCTCCGGGGAGCTGTTTTTT.